This TCR beta chain was obtained from a study of CD8 T cells in Susac syndrome. V shed 2 bases and J shed 0 bases, with 16 bases lying between them. This CDR3 contains 17 residues. Per germline, CDR1 ENHRY and CDR2 SYGVKD. cDNA came from about 0.5 to 1 ug RNA primed by random hexamers. TCRdb reanalysed the immunoSEQ multiplex PCR reads using MiXCR and keeps one entry per CDR3 protein. The repertoire holds 160,000 or so distinct CDR3 sequences, with 85% to 95% as singletons. The sequencing sample was made of CD4+ T cells from PBMCs. This chain uses TRBV10-3 with TRBJ1-2; possible D gene TRBD1, 6 bases. This sequence originates from a human donor with Susac syndrome. For the CDR3, the DNA is TGTGCCATCAGTGAGGGATTAGGACAGACTACTAACTATGGCTACACCTTC. Translated, it gives CAISEGLGQTTNYGYTF.